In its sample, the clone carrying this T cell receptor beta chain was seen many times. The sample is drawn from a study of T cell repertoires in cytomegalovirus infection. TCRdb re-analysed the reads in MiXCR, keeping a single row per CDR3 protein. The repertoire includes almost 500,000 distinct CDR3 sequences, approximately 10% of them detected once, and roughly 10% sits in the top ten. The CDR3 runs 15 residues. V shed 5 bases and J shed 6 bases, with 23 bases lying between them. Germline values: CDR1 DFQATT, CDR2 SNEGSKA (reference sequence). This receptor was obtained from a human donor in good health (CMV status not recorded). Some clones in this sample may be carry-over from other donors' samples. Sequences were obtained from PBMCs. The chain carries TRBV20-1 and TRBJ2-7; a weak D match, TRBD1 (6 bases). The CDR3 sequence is CSAEASYTGHREQYF. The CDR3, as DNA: TGCAGTGCTGAGGCTAGCTATACAGGGCATCGCGAGCAGTACTTC.